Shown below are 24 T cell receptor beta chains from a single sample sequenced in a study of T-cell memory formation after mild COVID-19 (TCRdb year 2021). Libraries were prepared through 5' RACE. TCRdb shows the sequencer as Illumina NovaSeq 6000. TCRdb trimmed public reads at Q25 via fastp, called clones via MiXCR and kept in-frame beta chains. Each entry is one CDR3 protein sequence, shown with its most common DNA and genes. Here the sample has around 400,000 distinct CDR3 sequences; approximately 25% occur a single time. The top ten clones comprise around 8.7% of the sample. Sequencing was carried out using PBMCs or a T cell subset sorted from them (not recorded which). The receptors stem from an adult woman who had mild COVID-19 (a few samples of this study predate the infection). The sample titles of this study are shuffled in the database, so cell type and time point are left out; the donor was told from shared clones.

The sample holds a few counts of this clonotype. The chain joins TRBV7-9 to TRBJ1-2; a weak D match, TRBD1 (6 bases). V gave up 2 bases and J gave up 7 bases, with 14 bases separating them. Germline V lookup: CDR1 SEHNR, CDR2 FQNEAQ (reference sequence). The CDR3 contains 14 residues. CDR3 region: CASSLSGSGVGYTF. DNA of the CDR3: TGTGCCAGCAGCTTATCAGGGTCAGGGGTTGGCTACACCTTC. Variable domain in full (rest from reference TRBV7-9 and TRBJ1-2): DTGVSQNPRHKITKRGQNVTFRCDPISEHNRLYWYRQTLGQGPEFLTYFQNEAQLEKSRLLSDRFSAERPKGSFSTLEIQRTEQGDSAMYLCASSLSGSGVGYTFGSGTRLTVV.

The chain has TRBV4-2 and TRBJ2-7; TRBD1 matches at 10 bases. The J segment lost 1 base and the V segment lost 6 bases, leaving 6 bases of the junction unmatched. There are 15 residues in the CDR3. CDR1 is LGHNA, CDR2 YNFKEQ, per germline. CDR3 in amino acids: CASRPGTGDSYEQYF. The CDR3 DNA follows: TGTGCCAGCAGACCCGGGACAGGGGATTCCTACGAGCAGTACTTC.

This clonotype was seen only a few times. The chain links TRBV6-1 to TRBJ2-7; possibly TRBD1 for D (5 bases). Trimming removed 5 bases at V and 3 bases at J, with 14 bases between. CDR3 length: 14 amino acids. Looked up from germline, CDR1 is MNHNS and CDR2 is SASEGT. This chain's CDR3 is CASSSDMGYYEQYF. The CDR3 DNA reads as TGTGCCAGCAGTTCGGACATGGGATACTACGAGCAGTACTTC.

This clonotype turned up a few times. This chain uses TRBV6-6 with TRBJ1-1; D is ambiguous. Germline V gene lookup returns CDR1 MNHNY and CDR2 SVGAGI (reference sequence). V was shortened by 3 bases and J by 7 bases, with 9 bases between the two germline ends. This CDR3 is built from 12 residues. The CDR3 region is CASSYTSFEAFF. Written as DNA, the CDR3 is TGTGCCAGCAGTTATACCAGCTTTGAAGCTTTCTTT.

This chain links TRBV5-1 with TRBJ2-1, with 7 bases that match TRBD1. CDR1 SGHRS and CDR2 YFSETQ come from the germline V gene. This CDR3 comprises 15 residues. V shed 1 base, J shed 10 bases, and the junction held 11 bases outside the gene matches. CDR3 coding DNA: TGCGCCAGCAGCTTGTCTGGGACAGCGGATGGCGAGCAGTTCTTC. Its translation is CASSLSGTADGEQFF.

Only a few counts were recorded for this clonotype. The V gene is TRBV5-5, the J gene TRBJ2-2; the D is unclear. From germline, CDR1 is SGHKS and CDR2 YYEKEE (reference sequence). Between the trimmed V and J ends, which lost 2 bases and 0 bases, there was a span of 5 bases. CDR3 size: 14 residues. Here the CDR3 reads CASSFNTNTGELFF. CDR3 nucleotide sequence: TGTGCCAGCAGCTTTAACACGAACACCGGGGAGCTGTTTTTT.

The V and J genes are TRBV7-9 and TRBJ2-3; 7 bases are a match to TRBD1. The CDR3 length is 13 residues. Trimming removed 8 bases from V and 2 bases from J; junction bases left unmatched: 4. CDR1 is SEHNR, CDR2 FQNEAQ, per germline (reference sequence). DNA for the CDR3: TGTGCCAGCCGGGACAGATACACAGATACGCAGTATTTT. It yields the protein CASRDRYTDTQYF.

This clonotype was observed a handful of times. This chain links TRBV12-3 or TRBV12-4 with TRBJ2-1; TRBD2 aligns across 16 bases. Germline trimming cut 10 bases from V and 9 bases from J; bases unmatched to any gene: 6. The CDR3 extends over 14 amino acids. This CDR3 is CAIGTSGGATEQFF. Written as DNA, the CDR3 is TGTGCCATCGGGACTAGCGGGGGGGCGACTGAGCAGTTCTTC.

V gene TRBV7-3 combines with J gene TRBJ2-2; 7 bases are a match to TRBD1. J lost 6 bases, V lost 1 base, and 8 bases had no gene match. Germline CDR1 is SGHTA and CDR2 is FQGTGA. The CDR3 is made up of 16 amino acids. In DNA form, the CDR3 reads TGTGCCAGCAGCTTAAAGGCAGGGGGATCGGCCGGGGAGCTGTTTTTT. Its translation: CASSLKAGGSAGELFF.

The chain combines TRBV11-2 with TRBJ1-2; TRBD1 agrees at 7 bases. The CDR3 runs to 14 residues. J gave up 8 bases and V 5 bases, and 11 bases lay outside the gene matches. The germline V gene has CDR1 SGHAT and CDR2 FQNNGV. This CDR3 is CASSVGTAQFGYTF. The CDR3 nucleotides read TGTGCCAGCAGCGTAGGGACAGCCCAATTCGGCTACACCTTC.

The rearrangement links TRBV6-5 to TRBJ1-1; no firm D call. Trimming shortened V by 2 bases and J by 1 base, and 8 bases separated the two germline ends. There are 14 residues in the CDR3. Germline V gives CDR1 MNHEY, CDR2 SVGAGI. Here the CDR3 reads CASSYARENTEAFF. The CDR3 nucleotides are TGTGCCAGCAGTTACGCCCGGGAGAACACTGAAGCTTTCTTT.

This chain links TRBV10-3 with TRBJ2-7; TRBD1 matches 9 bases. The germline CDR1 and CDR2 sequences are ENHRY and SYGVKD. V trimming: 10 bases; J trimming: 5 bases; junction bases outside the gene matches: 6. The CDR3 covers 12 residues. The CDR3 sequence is CATNRDRDEQYF. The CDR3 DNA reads TGTGCCACCAATCGGGACAGGGACGAGCAGTACTTC.

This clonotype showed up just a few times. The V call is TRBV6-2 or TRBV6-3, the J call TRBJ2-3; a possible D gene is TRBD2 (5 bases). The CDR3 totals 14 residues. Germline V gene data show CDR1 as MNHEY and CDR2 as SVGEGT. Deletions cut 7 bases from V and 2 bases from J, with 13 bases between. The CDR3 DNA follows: TGTGCCAGCAACGCCGGGATAATCACAGATACGCAGTATTTT. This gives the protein CASNAGIITDTQYF.

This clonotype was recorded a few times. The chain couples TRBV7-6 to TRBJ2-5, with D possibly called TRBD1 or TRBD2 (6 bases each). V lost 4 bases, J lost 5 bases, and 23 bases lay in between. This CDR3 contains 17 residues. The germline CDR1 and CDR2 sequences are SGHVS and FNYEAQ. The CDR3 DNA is TGTGCCAGCAGCTCCTTGGGACTGGGGGCTAGTCTCGAGACCCAGTACTTC. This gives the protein CASSSLGLGASLETQYF.

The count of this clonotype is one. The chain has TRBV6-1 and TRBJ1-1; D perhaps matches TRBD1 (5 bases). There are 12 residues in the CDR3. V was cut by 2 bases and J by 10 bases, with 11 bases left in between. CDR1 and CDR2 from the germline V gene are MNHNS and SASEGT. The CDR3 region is CASSELGRTAFF. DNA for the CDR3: TGTGCCAGCAGTGAACTGGGGCGCACAGCTTTCTTT.

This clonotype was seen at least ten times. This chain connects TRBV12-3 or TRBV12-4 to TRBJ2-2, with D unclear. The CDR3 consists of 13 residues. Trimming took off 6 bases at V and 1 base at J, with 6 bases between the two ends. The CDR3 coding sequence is TGTGCCAGCAGCCTACGGAACACCGGGGAGCTGTTTTTT. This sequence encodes CASSLRNTGELFF.

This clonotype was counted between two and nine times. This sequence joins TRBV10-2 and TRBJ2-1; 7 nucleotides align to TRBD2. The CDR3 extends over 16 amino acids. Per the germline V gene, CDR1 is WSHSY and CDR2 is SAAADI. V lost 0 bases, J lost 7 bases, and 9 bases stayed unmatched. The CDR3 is CASSESFPAGSNEQFF. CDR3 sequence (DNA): TGCGCCAGCAGTGAGTCGTTTCCAGCGGGAAGTAATGAGCAGTTCTTC.

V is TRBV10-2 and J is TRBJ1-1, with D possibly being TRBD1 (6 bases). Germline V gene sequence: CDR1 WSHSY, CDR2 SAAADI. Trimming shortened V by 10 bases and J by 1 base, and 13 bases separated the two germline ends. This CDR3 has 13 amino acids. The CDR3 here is CAISGQPNTEAFF. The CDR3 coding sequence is TGCGCCATAAGCGGACAGCCGAACACTGAAGCTTTCTTT.

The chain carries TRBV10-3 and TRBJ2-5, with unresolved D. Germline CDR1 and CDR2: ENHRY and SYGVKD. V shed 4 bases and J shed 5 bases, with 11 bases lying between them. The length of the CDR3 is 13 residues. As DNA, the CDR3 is TGTGCCATCAGTGGGGGAACCGGTGAGACCCAGTACTTC. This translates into CAISGGTGETQYF.

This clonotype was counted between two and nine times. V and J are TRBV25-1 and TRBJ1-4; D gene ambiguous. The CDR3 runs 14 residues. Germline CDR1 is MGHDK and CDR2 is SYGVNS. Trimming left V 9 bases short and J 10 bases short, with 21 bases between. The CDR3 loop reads CASSRVAEAGKLFF. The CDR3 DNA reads TGTGCCAGTTCTCGGGTGGCCGAAGCTGGAAAACTGTTTTTT.

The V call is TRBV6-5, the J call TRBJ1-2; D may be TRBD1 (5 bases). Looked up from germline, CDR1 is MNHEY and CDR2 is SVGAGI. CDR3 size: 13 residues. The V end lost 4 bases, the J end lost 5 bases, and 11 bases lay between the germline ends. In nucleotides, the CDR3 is TGTGCCAGCAGTTTCGATCAGGGTTATGGCTACACCTTC. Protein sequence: CASSFDQGYGYTF.

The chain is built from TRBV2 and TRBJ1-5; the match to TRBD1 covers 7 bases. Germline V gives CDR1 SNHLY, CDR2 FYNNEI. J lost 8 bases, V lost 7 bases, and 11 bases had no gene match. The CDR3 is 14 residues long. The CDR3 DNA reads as TGTGCCAGCACGCCGTACCGACAGGGTGAGCCCCAGCATTTT. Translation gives CASTPYRQGEPQHF.

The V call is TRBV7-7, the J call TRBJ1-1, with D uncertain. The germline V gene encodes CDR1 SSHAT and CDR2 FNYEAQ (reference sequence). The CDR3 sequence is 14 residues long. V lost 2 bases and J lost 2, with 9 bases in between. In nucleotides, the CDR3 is TGTGCCAGCAGCTTAAAACGAGGAAACACTGAAGCTTTCTTT. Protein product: CASSLKRGNTEAFF. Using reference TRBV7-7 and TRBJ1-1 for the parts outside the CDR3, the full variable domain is GAGVSQSPRYKVTKRGQDVTLRCDPISSHATLYWYQQALGQGPEFLTYFNYEAQPDKSGLPSDRFSAERPEGSISTLTIQRTEQRDSAMYRCASSLKRGNTEAFFGQGTRLTVV.

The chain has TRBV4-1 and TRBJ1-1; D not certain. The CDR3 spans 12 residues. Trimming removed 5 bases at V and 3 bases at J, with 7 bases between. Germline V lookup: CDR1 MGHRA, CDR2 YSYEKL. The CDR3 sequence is CASSGLYTEAFF. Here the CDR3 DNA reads TGCGCCAGCAGCGGTCTTTACACTGAAGCTTTCTTT.